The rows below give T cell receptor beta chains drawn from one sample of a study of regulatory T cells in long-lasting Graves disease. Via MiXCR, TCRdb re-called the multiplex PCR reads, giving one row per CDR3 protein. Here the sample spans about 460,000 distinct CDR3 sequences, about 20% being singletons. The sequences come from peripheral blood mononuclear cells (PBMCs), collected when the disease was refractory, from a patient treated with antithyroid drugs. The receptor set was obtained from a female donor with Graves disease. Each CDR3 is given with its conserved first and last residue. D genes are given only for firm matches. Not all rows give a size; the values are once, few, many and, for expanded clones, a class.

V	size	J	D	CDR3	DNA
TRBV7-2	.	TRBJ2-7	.	CASSLMKQGTYEQYF	TGTGCCAGCAGCTTAATGAAACAGGGAACCTACGAGCAGTACTTC
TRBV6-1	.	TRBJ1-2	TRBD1	CASSTVGQGLYGYTF	TGTGCCAGCAGCACCGTGGGACAGGGTCTCTATGGCTACACCTTC
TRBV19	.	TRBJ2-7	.	CASSIISGGSVSYEQYF	TGTGCCAGTAGTATTATTTCAGGTGGCAGCGTATCCTACGAGCAGTACTTC
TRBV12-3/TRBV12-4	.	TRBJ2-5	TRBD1	CASSFFWQQGAETQYF	TGTGCCAGCAGTTTCTTTTGGCAACAGGGGGCGGAGACCCAGTACTTC
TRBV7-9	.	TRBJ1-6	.	CASSLREERTLHF	TGTGCCAGCAGCTTAAGAGAGGAAAGAACCCTCCACTTT
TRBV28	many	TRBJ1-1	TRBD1	CASTKQGFNTEAFF	TGTGCCAGCACGAAACAGGGGTTCAACACTGAAGCTTTCTTT
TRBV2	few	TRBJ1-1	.	CASSVGRGGAEAFF	TGTGCCAGCAGCGTAGGTCGGGGAGGGGCTGAAGCTTTCTTT
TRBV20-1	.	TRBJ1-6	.	CSARAQRASPLHF	TGCAGTGCTAGAGCCCAGAGGGCTTCACCCCTCCACTTT
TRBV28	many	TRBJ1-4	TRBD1	CASSLPGGQQNEKLFF	TGTGCCAGCAGCCTCCCAGGGGGACAGCAAAATGAAAAACTGTTTTTT
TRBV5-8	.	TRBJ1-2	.	CASSLLLSMGGYTF	TGTGCCAGCAGCTTGTTGCTCTCAATGGGTGGCTACACCTTC
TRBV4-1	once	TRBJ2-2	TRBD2	CASSQLGLAAGELFF	TGCGCCAGCAGCCAACTGGGACTAGCGGCCGGGGAGCTGTTTTTT
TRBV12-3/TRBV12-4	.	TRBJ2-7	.	CASRKGTYEQYF	TGTGCCAGCAGGAAGGGGACCTACGAGCAGTACTTC
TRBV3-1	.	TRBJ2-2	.	CASSPEGGELFF	TGTGCCAGCAGCCCGGAAGGCGGGGAGCTGTTTTTT
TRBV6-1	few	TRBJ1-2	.	CASSWDLGSYGYTF	TGTGCCAGCAGCTGGGACCTTGGCAGCTATGGCTACACCTTC
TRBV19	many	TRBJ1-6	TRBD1	CATQDRRYNSPLHF	TGTGCCACCCAGGACAGGCGTTATAATTCACCCCTCCACTTT
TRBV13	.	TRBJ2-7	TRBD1	CASSSDRGGFYEQYF	TGTGCCAGCAGCTCGGACAGGGGGGGGTTCTACGAGCAGTACTTC
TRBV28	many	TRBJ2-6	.	CASRATANSGANVLTF	TGTGCCAGCAGGGCGACAGCGAACTCTGGGGCCAACGTCCTGACTTTC
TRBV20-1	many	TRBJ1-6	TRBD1	CSATRDRVGSPLHF	TGCAGTGCTACGAGGGACAGGGTAGGCTCACCCCTCCACTTT
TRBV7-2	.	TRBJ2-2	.	CASSPGSRGELFF	TGTGCCAGCAGCCCCGGCTCTCGGGGGGAGCTGTTTTTT
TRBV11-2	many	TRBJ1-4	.	CASSLTGDRGKLFF	TGTGCCAGCAGCTTAACCGGGGATCGGGGAAAACTGTTTTTT
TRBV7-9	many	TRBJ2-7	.	CASSLVGLPWGGIYEQYF	TGTGCCAGCAGCTTAGTGGGCCTCCCGTGGGGGGGCATCTACGAGCAGTACTTC
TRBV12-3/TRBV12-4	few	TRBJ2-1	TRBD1	CASSSTRQGRNEQFF	TGTGCCAGCAGTTCTACTCGACAGGGGCGGAATGAGCAGTTCTTC
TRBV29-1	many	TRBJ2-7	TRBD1	CSVEGGQGYEQYF	TGCAGCGTTGAGGGGGGACAGGGGTACGAGCAGTACTTC
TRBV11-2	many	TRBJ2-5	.	CASSLAGPPETQYF	TGTGCCAGCAGCTTAGCGGGGCCACCAGAGACCCAGTACTTC
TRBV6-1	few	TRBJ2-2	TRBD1	CASSTGQAGELFF	TGTGCCAGCAGCACCGGACAGGCCGGGGAGCTGTTTTTT
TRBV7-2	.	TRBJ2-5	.	CASSLVTGAFQETQYF	TGTGCCAGCAGCTTAGTAACGGGGGCCTTCCAAGAGACCCAGTACTTC
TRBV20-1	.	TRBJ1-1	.	CSARESWGLMNTEAFF	TGCAGTGCTAGAGAATCGTGGGGGCTCATGAACACTGAAGCTTTCTTT
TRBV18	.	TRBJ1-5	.	CASSRGGGGGQPKHF	TGTGCCAGCTCAAGAGGGGGGGGGGGCGGTCAGCCCAAGCATTTT
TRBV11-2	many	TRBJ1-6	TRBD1	CASSTLGRGLTYNSPLHF	TGTGCCAGCAGCACCCTTGGCAGGGGGCTCACCTATAATTCACCCCTCCACTTT
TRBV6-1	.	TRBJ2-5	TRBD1	CATQPGQVRETQYF	TGTGCCACCCAACCGGGACAGGTCCGAGAGACCCAGTACTTC
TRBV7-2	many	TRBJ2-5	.	CASSLPRGETQYF	TGTGCCAGCAGCCTGCCGCGGGGAGAGACCCAGTACTTC
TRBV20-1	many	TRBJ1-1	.	CSARALGGNTEAFF	TGCAGTGCTAGAGCATTGGGGGGCAACACTGAAGCTTTCTTT
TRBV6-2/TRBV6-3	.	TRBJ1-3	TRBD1	CASSYNPDRVGNTIYF	TGTGCCAGCAGTTACAACCCGGACAGGGTCGGAAACACCATATATTTT
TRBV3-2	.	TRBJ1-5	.	CASSQTRQVSNQPQHF	TGTGCCAGCAGCCAGACCCGACAGGTTAGCAATCAGCCCCAGCATTTT
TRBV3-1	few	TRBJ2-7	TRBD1	CASAQGTIYEQYF	TGTGCCAGCGCACAGGGGACGATATACGAGCAGTACTTC
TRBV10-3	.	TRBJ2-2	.	CAISEEAGELFF	TGTGCCATCAGTGAGGAAGCCGGGGAGCTGTTTTTT
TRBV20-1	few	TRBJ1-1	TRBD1	CRARQGRLNTEAFF	TGCAGGGCCAGACAGGGGCGTCTGAACACTGAAGCTTTCTTT
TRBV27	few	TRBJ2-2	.	CASRWGGELFF	TGTGCCAGCCGGTGGGGCGGGGAGCTGTTTTTT
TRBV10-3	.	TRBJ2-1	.	CAISVQDNEQFF	TGTGCCATCAGTGTACAGGACAATGAGCAGTTCTTC
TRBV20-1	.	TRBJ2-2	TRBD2	CSARGSGGKSTGELFF	TGCAGTGCTAGAGGTAGCGGGGGGAAGAGCACCGGGGAGCTGTTTTTT
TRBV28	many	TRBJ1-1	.	CASTLTGTEAFF	TGTGCCAGCACCCTAACGGGGACTGAAGCTTTCTTT
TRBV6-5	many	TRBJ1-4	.	CASSYSQFRRGEKLFF	TGTGCCAGCAGTTACTCTCAATTTCGCCGGGGGGAAAAACTGTTTTTT
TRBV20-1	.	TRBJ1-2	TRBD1	CSARDSGTDTYGYTF	TGCAGTGCTAGAGATTCTGGGACAGACACCTATGGCTACACCTTC
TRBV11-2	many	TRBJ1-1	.	CASSWRGGLLDTEAFF	TGTGCCAGCAGCTGGCGGGGGGGCTTGTTGGACACTGAAGCTTTCTTT
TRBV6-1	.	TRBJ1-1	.	CASSRRVFSVNTEAFF	TGTGCCAGCAGCCGCAGGGTTTTTTCGGTTAACACTGAAGCTTTCTTT
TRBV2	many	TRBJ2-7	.	CASSRTTSSYEQHF	TGTGCCAGCAGCCGTACGACAAGCTCCTACGAGCAGCACTTC
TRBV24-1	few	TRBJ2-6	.	CATSGHRDNYSGANVLTF	TGTGCCACCAGTGGACACCGGGACAACTACTCTGGGGCCAACGTCCTGACTTTC
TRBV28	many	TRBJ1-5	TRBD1	CASNSNDRVGQPQHF	TGTGCCAGCAACTCAAACGACAGGGTCGGTCAGCCCCAGCATTTT
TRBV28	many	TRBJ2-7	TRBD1	CASSLGAGTGTYEQYF	TGTGCCAGCAGTTTAGGAGCCGGGACAGGGACCTACGAGCAGTACTTC
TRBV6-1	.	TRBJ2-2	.	CASSDSLNTGELFF	TGTGCCAGCAGTGACTCTTTGAACACCGGGGAGCTGTTTTTT
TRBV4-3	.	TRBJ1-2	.	CASSLAGRANYGYTF	TGCGCCAGCAGCCTCGCAGGGAGGGCTAACTATGGCTACACCTTC
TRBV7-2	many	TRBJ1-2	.	CASSQDGFPNYGYTF	TGTGCCAGCAGTCAGGACGGATTCCCTAACTATGGCTACACCTTC
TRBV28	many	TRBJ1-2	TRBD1	CASSSAQQGADGYTF	TGTGCCAGCAGTTCCGCACAACAGGGGGCCGATGGCTACACCTTC
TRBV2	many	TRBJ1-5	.	CASSILVAGINQPQHF	TGTGCCAGCAGTATACTGGTGGCAGGGATCAATCAGCCCCAGCATTTT